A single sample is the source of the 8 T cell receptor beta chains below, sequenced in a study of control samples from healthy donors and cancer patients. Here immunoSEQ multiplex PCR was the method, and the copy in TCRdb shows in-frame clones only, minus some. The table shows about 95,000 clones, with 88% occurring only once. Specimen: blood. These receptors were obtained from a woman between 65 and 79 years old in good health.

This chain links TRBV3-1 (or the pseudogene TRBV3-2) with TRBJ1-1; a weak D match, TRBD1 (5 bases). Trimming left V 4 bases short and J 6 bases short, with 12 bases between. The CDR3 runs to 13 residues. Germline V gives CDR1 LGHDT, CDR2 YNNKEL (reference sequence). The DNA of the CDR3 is TGTGCCAGCAGCCCAAACAGGTTCTCTGAAGCTTTCTTT. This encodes CASSPNRFSEAFF.

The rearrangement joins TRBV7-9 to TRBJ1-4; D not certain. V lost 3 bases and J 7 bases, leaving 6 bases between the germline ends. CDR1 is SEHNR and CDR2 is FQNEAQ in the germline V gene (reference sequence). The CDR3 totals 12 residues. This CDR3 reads CASSLNIEKLFF. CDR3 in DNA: TGTGCCAGCAGCTTGAATATTGAAAAACTGTTTTTT.

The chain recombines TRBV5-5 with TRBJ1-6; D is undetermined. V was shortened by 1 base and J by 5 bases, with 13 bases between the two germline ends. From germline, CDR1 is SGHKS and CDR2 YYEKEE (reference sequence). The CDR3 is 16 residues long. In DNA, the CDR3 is TGTGCCAGCAGCTTGATCCCTAATGGAGATAATTCACCCCTCCACTTT. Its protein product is CASSLIPNGDNSPLHF.

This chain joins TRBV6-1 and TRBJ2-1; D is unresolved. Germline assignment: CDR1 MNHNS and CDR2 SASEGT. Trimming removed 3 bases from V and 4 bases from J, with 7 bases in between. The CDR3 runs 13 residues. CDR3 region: CASSDPQYNEQFF. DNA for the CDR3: TGTGCCAGCAGTGATCCCCAATACAATGAGCAGTTCTTC.

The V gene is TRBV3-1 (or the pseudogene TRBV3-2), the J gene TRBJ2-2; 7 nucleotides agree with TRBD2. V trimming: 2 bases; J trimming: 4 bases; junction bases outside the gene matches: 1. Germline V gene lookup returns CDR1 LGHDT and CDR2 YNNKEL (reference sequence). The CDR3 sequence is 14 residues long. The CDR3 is CASSQRGGTGELFF. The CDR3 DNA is TGTGCCAGCAGCCAACGCGGGGGCACCGGGGAGCTGTTTTTT.

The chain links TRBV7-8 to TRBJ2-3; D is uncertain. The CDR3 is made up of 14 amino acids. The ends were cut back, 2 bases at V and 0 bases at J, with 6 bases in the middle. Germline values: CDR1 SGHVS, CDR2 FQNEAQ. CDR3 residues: CASSLLGSTDTQYF. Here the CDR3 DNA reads TGTGCCAGCAGCTTATTGGGAAGCACAGATACGCAGTATTTT.

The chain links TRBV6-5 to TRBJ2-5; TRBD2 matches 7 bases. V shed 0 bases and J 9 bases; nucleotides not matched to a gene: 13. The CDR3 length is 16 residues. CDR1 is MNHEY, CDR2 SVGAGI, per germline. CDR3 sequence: CASSYSPAGASGSQYF. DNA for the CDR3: TGTGCCAGCAGTTACTCGCCCGCGGGAGCGTCTGGTTCCCAGTACTTC.

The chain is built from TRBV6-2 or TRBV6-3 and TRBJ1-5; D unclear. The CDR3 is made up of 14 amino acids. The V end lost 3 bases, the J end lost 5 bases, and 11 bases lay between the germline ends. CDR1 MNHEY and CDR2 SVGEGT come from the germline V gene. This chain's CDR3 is CASSYLLADQPQHF. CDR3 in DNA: TGTGCCAGCAGTTATCTTTTGGCTGATCAGCCCCAGCATTTT.